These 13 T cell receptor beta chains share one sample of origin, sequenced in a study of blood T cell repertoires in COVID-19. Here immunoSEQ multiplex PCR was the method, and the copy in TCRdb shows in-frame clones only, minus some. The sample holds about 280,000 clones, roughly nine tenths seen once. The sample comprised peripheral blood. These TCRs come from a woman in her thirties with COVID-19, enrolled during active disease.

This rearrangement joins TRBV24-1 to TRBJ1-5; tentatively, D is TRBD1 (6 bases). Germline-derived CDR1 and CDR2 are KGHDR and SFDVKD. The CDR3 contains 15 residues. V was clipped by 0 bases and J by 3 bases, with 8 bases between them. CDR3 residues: CATSDLGGLNQPQHF. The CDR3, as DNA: TGTGCCACCAGTGATTTGGGGGGCCTCAATCAGCCCCAGCATTTT.

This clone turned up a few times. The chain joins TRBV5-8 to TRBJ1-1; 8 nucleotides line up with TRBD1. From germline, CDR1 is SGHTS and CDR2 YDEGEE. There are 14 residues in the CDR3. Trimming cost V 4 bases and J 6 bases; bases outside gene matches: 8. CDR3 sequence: CASSPDRGASEAFF. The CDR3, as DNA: TGTGCCAGCAGCCCCGACAGGGGAGCGTCTGAAGCTTTCTTT.

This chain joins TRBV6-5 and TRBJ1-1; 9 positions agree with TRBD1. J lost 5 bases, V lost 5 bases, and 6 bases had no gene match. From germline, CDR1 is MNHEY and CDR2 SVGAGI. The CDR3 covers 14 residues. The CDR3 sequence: CASSRDRDLTEAFF. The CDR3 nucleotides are TGTGCCAGCAGTAGGGACAGGGATTTGACTGAAGCTTTCTTT.

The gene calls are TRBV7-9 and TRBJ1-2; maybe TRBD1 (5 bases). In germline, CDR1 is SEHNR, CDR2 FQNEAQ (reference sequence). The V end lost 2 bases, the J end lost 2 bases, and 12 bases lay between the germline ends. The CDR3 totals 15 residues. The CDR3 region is CASSLFEAGNYGYTF. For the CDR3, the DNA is TGTGCCAGCAGCTTATTCGAGGCAGGGAACTATGGCTACACCTTC.

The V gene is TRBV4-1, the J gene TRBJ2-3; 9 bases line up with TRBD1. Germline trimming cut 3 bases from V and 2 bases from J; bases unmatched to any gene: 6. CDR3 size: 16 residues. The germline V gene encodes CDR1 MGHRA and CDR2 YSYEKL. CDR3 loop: CASSHSGTGSTDTQYF. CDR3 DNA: TGCGCCAGCAGCCACTCGGGGACAGGGTCCACAGATACGCAGTATTTT.

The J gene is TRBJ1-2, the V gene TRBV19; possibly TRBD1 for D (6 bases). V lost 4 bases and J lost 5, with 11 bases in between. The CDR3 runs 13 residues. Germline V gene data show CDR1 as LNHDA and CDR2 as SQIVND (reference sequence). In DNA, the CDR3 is TGTGCCAGTAGTAAACGGACAGTGTATGGCTACACCTTC. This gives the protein CASSKRTVYGYTF.

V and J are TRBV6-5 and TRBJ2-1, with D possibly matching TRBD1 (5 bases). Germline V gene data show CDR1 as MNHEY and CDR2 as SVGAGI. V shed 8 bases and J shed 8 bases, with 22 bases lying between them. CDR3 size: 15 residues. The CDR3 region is CASRRVRPRNDEQFF. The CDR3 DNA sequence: TGTGCCAGCCGCAGGGTGCGACCTCGGAATGATGAGCAGTTCTTC.

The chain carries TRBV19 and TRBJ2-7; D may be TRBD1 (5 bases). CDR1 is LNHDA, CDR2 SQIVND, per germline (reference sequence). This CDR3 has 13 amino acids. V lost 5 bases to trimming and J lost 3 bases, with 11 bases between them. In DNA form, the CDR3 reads TGTGCCAGTAGTCCTCCAGGGTTCTACGAGCAGTACTTC. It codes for CASSPPGFYEQYF.

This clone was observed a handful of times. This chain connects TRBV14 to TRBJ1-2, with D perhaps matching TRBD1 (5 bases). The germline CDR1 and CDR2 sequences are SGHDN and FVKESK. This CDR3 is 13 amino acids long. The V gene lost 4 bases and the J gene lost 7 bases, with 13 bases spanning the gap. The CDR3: CASSLPGGSGYTF. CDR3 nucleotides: TGTGCCAGCAGCCTCCCTGGGGGGAGTGGCTACACCTTC.

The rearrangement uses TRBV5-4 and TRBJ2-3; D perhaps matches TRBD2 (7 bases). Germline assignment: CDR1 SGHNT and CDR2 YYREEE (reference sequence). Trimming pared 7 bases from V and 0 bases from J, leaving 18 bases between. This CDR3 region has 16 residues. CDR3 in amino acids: CASGPWRGGSTDTQYF. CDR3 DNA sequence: TGTGCCAGCGGGCCCTGGAGGGGGGGAAGCACAGATACGCAGTATTTT.

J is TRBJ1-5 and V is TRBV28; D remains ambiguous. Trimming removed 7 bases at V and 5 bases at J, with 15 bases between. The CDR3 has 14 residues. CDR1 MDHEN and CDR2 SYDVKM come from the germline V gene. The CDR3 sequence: CASNLGNSHQPQHF. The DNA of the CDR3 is TGTGCCAGCAACCTCGGGAACTCACATCAGCCCCAGCATTTT.

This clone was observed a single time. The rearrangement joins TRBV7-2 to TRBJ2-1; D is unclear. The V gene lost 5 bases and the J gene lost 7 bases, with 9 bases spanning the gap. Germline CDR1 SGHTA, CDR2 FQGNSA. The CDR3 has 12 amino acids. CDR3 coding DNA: TGTGCCAGCAGCCGCGACACGAATGAGCAGTTCTTC. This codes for CASSRDTNEQFF.

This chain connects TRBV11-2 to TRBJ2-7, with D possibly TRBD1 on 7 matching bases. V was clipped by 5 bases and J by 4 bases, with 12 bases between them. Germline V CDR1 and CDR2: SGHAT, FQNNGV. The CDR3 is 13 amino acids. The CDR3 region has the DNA TGTGCCAGCAGCCAGGGGGGTCAGTACGAGCAGTACTTC. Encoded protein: CASSQGGQYEQYF.